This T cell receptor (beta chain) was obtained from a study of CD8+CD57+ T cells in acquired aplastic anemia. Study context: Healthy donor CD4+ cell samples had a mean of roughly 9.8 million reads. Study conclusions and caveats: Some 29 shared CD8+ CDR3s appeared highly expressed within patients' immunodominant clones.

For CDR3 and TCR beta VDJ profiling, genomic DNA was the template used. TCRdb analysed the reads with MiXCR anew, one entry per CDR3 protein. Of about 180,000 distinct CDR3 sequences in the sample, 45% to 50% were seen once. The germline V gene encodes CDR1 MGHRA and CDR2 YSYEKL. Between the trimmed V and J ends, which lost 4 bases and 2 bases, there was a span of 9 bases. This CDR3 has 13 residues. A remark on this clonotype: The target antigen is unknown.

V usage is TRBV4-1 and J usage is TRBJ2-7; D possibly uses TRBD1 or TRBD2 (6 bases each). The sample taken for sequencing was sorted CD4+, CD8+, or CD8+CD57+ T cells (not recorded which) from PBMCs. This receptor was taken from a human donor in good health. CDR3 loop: CASSPGEAYEQYF. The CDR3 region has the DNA TGCGCCAGCAGCCCAGGGGAGGCCTACGAGCAGTACTTC.